This section outlines one T cell receptor beta chain sequence together with its context. This sample is part of a study of cytomegalovirus exposure and HLA in healthy donors. The CDR3 covers 21 residues. The germline V gene has CDR1 MGHRA and CDR2 YSYEKL. V was clipped by 0 bases and J by 0 bases; unmatched bases: 14. Assay used: immunoSEQ multiplex PCR; TCRdb lists only in-frame clones, some missing. The data contain about 63,000 clones, about 90% of them seen just once; the ten biggest clones take up roughly 1.2%. Material: PBMCs. The clonotype originates from a young woman in good health and CMV-seronegative. The rearrangement joins TRBV4-1 to TRBJ1-5; 10 positions match TRBD1. Here the CDR3 DNA reads TGCGCCAGCAGCCAAGAAGGTGAAGGGGACAGGGGAACATATAGCAATCAGCCCCAGCATTTT. This sequence encodes CASSQEGEGDRGTYSNQPQHF.